This entry is about one T cell receptor (beta chain). What it binds is not known. The CDR3 runs 13 residues. V was shortened by 5 bases and J by 9 bases, with 15 bases between the two germline ends. The germline CDR1 and CDR2 sequences are SGHRS and YFSETQ. Data came from immunoSEQ multiplex PCR; TCRdb stores just in-frame clones and leaves some out. Of roughly 32,000 clones listed, roughly two thirds were seen once; the top ten hold 9.5% to 15%. This record comes from a study of vaccination effects on CD4 cells after COVID-19. As for the study in general: Median timing of post-vaccine samples was 72 days after the second dose. Broader study findings: Late post-vaccination, clones induced by infection and those induced by vaccine underwent marked clonal contraction. Healthy vaccinees showed cross-reactivity with common cold coronaviruses in only 1 of 255 vaccine-induced clones.

Expansion with viral peptide pools was applied to antigen-specific CD4+ T cells by the ViraFEST assay prior to sequencing. When more than 9 days of culture had elapsed, CD4+ T cells were isolated. Participants were vaccinated with two doses of either the BNT162b2 or mRNA-1273 vaccine. Neither prior SARS-CoV-2 infection nor positive nucleocapsid antibodies were present in the vaccine recipients. The input for sequencing was CD4+ T cells from PBMCs cultured with HCoV-229E spike peptides, taken after COVID-19 vaccination. This receptor was obtained from a human donor who received a COVID-19 vaccine. This chain uses TRBV5-1 with TRBJ2-1; tentative D call: TRBD2 (6 bases). CDR3 in amino acids: CASRGSGRGEQFF. The CDR3 bases are TGCGCCAGCAGAGGTAGCGGAAGGGGTGAGCAGTTCTTC. The entire variable domain, with the rest obtained from reference TRBV5-1 and TRBJ2-1, is as follows: KAGVTQTPRYLIKTRGQQVTLSCSPISGHRSVSWYQQTPGQGLQFLFEYFSETQRNKGNFPGRFSGRQFSNSRSEMNVSTLELGDSALYLCASRGSGRGEQFFGPGTRLTVL.